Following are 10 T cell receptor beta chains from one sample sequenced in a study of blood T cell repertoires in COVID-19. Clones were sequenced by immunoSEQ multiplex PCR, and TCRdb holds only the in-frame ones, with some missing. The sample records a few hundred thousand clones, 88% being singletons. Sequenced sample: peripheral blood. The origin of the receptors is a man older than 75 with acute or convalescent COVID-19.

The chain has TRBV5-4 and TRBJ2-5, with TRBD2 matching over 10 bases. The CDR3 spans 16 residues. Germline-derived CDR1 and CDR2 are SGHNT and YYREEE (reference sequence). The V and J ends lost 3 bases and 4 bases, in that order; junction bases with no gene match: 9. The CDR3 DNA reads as TGTGCCAGCAGCTGGAAGGAAGCGGGGGGGAGAGAGACCCAGTACTTC. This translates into CASSWKEAGGRETQYF.

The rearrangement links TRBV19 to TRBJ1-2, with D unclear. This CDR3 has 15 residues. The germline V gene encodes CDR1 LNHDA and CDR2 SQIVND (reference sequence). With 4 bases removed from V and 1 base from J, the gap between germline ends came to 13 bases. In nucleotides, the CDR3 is TGTGCCAGTAGTAATCCCGGTGGAGATAACTATGGCTACACCTTC. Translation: CASSNPGGDNYGYTF.

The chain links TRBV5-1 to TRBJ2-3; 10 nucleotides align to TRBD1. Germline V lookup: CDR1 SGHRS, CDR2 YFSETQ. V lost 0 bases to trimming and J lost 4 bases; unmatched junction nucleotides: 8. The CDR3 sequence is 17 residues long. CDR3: CASSLARGDRGSDTQYF. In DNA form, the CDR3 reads TGCGCCAGCAGCTTGGCCAGGGGGGACAGGGGTTCAGATACGCAGTATTTT.

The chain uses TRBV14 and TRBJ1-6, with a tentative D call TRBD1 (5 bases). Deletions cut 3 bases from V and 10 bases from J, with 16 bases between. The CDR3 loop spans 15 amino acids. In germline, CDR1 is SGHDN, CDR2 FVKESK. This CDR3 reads CASSQGEGWHSPLHF. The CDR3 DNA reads TGTGCCAGCAGCCAGGGGGAGGGGTGGCACTCACCCCTCCACTTT. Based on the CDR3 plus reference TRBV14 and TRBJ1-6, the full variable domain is EAGVTQFPSHSVIEKGQTVTLRCDPISGHDNLYWYRRVMGKEIKFLLHFVKESKQDESGMPNNRFLAERTGGTYSTLKVQPAELEDSGVYFCASSQGEGWHSPLHFGNGTRLTVT.

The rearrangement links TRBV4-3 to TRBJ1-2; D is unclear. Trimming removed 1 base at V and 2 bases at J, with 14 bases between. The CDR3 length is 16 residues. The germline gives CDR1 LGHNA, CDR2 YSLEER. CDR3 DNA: TGCGCCAGCAGCCAAGGTCTCAGTCCCAAGAACTATGGCTACACCTTC. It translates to CASSQGLSPKNYGYTF.

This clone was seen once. CDR3 sequence reads: CASSRTGANEKLFF. Here the CDR3 DNA reads TGTGCCAGCAGTCGGACGGGAGCTAATGAAAAACTGTTTTTT. The V gene is TRBV28, the J gene TRBJ1-4; D is ambiguous. This CDR3 spans 14 amino acids. Germline V gene sequence: CDR1 MDHEN, CDR2 SYDVKM. Trimming left V 5 bases short and J 3 bases short, with 10 bases between.

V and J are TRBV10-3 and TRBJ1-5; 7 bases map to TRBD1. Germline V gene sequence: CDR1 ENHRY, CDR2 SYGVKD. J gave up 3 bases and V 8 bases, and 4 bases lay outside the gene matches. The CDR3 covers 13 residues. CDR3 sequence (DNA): TGTGCCATCGGGGGACAGAACAATCAGCCCCAGCATTTT. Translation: CAIGGQNNQPQHF.

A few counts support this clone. This CDR3 reads CASSVVVSRNTEAFF. The CDR3 region has the DNA TGTGCCAGCAGCGTAGTCGTCTCTCGGAACACTGAAGCTTTCTTT. The chain links TRBV9 to TRBJ1-1; D not resolved. CDR3 size: 15 residues. Germline V gives CDR1 SGDLS, CDR2 YYNGEE. The ends were cut back, 0 bases at V and 1 base at J, with 10 bases in the middle. The variable domain in full, completed from reference TRBV9 and TRBJ1-1, reads DSGVTQTPKHLITATGQRVTLRCSPRSGDLSVYWYQQSLDQGLQFLIQYYNGEERAKGNILERFSAQQFPDLHSELNLSSLELGDSALYFCASSVVVSRNTEAFFGQGTRLTVV.

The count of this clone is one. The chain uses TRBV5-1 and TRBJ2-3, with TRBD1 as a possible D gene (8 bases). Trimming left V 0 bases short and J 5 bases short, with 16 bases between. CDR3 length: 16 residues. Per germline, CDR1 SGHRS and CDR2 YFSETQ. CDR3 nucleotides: TGCGCCAGCAGCTTGGTGGCAGGGGGCGGGGGAGATACGCAGTATTTT. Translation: CASSLVAGGGGDTQYF.

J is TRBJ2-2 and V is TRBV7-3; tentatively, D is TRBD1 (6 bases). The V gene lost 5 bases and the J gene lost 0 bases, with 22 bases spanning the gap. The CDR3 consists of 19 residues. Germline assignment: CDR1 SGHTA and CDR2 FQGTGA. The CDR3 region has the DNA TGTGCCAGCAGCCCCCGGGGCAGGGGCAATCTTGCGAACACCGGGGAGCTGTTTTTT. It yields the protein CASSPRGRGNLANTGELFF.